This TCR beta chain was identified during a study of shared clonotypes between healthy human individuals. Study-level background: Each donor contributed plates that comprised three CD4 naive, three CD4 memory, two CD8 naive and one CD8 memory. Study-wide points: Researchers found naive subsets generally carried larger estimated richness than memory subsets. Relative to clonotypes present in all four donors, those not shared had lower generation probabilities.

This clone was recorded once. The antigen is undetermined. A much larger clonotype is one base distant, so this may be a read error. The sample has other DNA sequences that encode this CDR3 too. The CDR3 covers 14 residues. V shed 7 bases and J shed 1 base, with 10 bases lying between them. CDR1 SGHVS and CDR2 FQNEAQ come from the germline V gene. The run depth of the assay was deep. Using immunoSEQ multiplex PCR, the repertoire was profiled, and TCRdb retains in-frame clones only, with some absent. The profile shows over 100,000 clones, 68% of them singletons. Sequenced input: memory CD8+ T cells sorted from blood. Sample subset: CD45RO+ cells pooled with CCR7-negative TemRA cells. This sequence joins TRBV7-8 and TRBJ2-2; possibly TRBD1 for D (6 bases). This clonotype was obtained from a woman aged 25-40 years in good health. The CDR3 here is CASTKGQNTGELFF. The CDR3 coding sequence is TGTGCCAGCACCAAGGGACAGAACACCGGGGAGCTGTTTTTT.